These 8 T cell receptor beta chains were sequenced from one sample in a study of blood T cell repertoires in COVID-19. Repertoires were generated with immunoSEQ multiplex PCR, while TCRdb's copy carries only in-frame clones and drops some. The data show around 430,000 clones, approximately 89% seen once. The sample consisted of peripheral blood. These receptors were taken from a woman in her fifties or sixties with COVID-19, enrolled during active disease.

J is TRBJ1-2 and V is TRBV14; perhaps TRBD1 as D (5 bases). Germline CDR1 reads SGHDN; CDR2 reads FVKESK. V lost 1 base to trimming and J lost 0 bases, with 9 bases between them. The length of the CDR3 is 15 residues. CDR3 amino acids: CASSQVDSSNYGYTF. In DNA form, the CDR3 reads TGTGCCAGCAGCCAAGTTGACAGTTCTAACTATGGCTACACCTTC. Full variable domain (missing parts from reference TRBV14 and TRBJ1-2): EAGVTQFPSHSVIEKGQTVTLRCDPISGHDNLYWYRRVMGKEIKFLLHFVKESKQDESGMPNNRFLAERTGGTYSTLKVQPAELEDSGVYFCASSQVDSSNYGYTFGSGTRLTVV.

The CDR3 DNA reads TGCGCCAGCAGCTTGGGGCAGGGGGCCTTGAACACTGAAGCTTTCTTT. Translating it yields CASSLGQGALNTEAFF. The chain recombines TRBV5-1 with TRBJ1-1; 8 bases match TRBD1. Trimming at V came to 0 bases and at J to 0 bases, leaving 4 bases not matched to a gene. Germline CDR1 reads SGHRS; CDR2 reads YFSETQ. The CDR3 contains 16 residues.

The chain has TRBV2 and TRBJ1-2; D gene uncertain. Per germline, CDR1 SNHLY and CDR2 FYNNEI. V lost 8 bases and J 5 bases, leaving 24 bases between the germline ends. The CDR3 spans 16 residues. The CDR3 sequence: CASYDMAPTRGYGYTF. The CDR3 DNA is TGTGCCAGCTACGACATGGCCCCCACCCGAGGGTATGGCTACACCTTC. The entire variable domain, with the rest obtained from reference TRBV2 and TRBJ1-2, is as follows: EPEVTQTPSHQVTQMGQEVILRCVPISNHLYFYWYRQILGQKVEFLVSFYNNEISEKSEIFDDQFSVERPDGSNFTLKIRSTKLEDSAMYFCASYDMAPTRGYGYTFGSGTRLTVV.

The rearrangement links TRBV19 to TRBJ2-5, with D possibly matching TRBD2 (5 bases). This CDR3 contains 16 residues. The ends were cut back, 2 bases at V and 5 bases at J, with 18 bases in the middle. Germline CDR1 LNHDA, CDR2 SQIVND (reference sequence). CDR3 DNA: TGTGCCAGTAGTATAAGTGCAGGAGGCTCGGTGGAGACCCAGTACTTC. Protein sequence: CASSISAGGSVETQYF.

This clone was counted a few times. The gene calls are TRBV2 and TRBJ2-3, with 7 bases matching TRBD2. CDR1 is SNHLY, CDR2 FYNNEI, per germline. The trim removed 8 bases at V and 0 bases at J, leaving 5 bases unmatched. The length of the CDR3 is 14 residues. The DNA of the CDR3 is TGTGCCAGCCGCGGGGGACCTAGCACAGATACGCAGTATTTT. It encodes CASRGGPSTDTQYF.

This clone was observed a single time. Other DNA sequences of this sample code for an identical CDR3. The chain is built from TRBV5-1 and TRBJ2-7, with 8 bases matching TRBD1. The J segment lost 0 bases and the V segment lost 4 bases, leaving 3 bases of the junction unmatched. Germline V CDR1 and CDR2: SGHRS, YFSETQ. CDR3 length: 14 amino acids. The CDR3 spells CASSPGQGSYEQYF. In DNA, the CDR3 is TGCGCCAGCAGCCCCGGACAGGGCTCCTACGAGCAGTACTTC. Complete variable domain (other parts from reference TRBV5-1 and TRBJ2-7): KAGVTQTPRYLIKTRGQQVTLSCSPISGHRSVSWYQQTPGQGLQFLFEYFSETQRNKGNFPGRFSGRQFSNSRSEMNVSTLELGDSALYLCASSPGQGSYEQYFGPGTRLTVT.

This clone was detected only once. The V and J genes are TRBV9 and TRBJ2-7, with 8 bases fitting TRBD1. J lost 1 base, V lost 3 bases, and 9 bases had no gene match. The germline V gene encodes CDR1 SGDLS and CDR2 YYNGEE. The CDR3 consists of 16 residues. The CDR3 coding sequence is TGTGCCAGCAGCGCATCCGGGACAGGACTTTCCTACGAGCAGTACTTC. Its protein product is CASSASGTGLSYEQYF.

Comments on this clone: The junction shows a germline mismatch at one end, possibly a read error. The chain has TRBV7-9 and TRBJ1-2; 8 positions match TRBD1. The CDR3 totals 15 residues. Germline-derived CDR1 and CDR2 are SEHNR and FQNEAQ (reference sequence). The CDR3 protein is CASRLAGQVLDGYTF. The DNA for the CDR3 is TGTGCCAGCAGATTAGCGGGACAGGTATTAGATGGCTACACCTTC. The variable domain in full, completed from reference TRBV7-9 and TRBJ1-2, reads DTGVSQNPRHKITKRGQNVTFRCDPISEHNRLYWYRQTLGQGPEFLTYFQNEAQLEKSRLLSDRFSAERPKGSFSTLEIQRTEQGDSAMYLCASRLAGQVLDGYTFGSGTRLTVV.